This TCR beta chain was documented in a study of blood T cell repertoires in COVID-19. Study in general: Some COVID-19 samples were acute and others convalescent; all came from the United States, Italy and Spain. From T cells, B-cell-depleted T cells, or PBMCs came the material, which was cDNA or gDNA.

V gave up 4 bases and J gave up 6 bases, with 22 bases separating them. The CDR3 totals 17 residues. Germline CDR1 MGHRA, CDR2 YSYEKL. Original analysis: Using reference gene primer amplification, nucleated cell counts were estimated. The data were produced by immunoSEQ multiplex PCR, yet TCRdb's version contains in-frame clones alone and is incomplete. Clone size and V and J calls were adopted from that table, with D and trimming inferred from the DNA. The sample includes fewer than 70,000 clones, roughly 80% of them seen just once. The sequenced material came from peripheral blood. This chain connects TRBV4-1 to TRBJ1-5, with D possibly TRBD1 on 6 matching bases. The origin of this receptor is a man between 60 and 75 years old with acute or convalescent COVID-19. The CDR3 spells CASSRTAGGGAGQPQHF. For the CDR3, the DNA is TGCGCCAGCAGCCGCACCGCAGGAGGGGGGGCGGGTCAGCCCCAGCATTTT.